This paragraph reports one T cell receptor beta chain. The data are from a study of blood T cell repertoires in COVID-19. Study overall: Italy, Spain and the United States were the sources of the convalescent and acute COVID-19 samples.

The length of the CDR3 is 15 residues. CDR1 is MNHEY, CDR2 SVGAGI, per germline. J was trimmed by 7 bases and V by 5 bases; bases with no gene match: 6. Sequenced by immunoSEQ multiplex PCR; TCRdb stores in-frame clones only, minus some. Of about 210,000 clones listed, about 87% were seen once; the top ten hold about 1.7%. The sample taken for sequencing was peripheral blood. The rearrangement uses TRBV6-5 and TRBJ1-6; 9 bases are a match to TRBD1. This clonotype originated in a man in his 70s with acute or convalescent COVID-19. CDR3 region: CASSPPGTGNSPLHF. DNA of the CDR3: TGTGCCAGCAGTCCCCCCGGGACAGGGAATTCACCCCTCCACTTT.